These T cell receptor beta chains were read from a single sample in a study of blood T cell repertoires in COVID-19. Some clones are missing from TCRdb's copy, which holds only in-frame ones; the method was immunoSEQ multiplex PCR. The data hold about 180,000 clones, with about 90% observed a single time. Source material: PBMCs or T cells enriched from blood (not recorded which). Source of these receptors: a woman aged 18-29 years who had recovered from COVID-19. The CDR3 runs from the conserved cysteine through the conserved F or W. The D gene is left open where the match is weak. A clone size is listed for some rows: how often the clone was seen (once, few, many), or a class if it is expanded.

>TRBV5-1|TRBJ2-7|NA|TRBD1
CASSFRTGTGGTYEQYF
TGCGCCAGCAGCTTTAGAACCGGGACAGGGGGTACCTACGAGCAGTACTTC
>TRBV24-1|TRBJ2-1|NA|NA
CATSDIERALNEQFF
TGTGCCACCAGTGATATCGAGCGGGCACTCAATGAGCAGTTCTTC
>TRBV16|TRBJ2-5|NA|NA
CASSLTLAGVYF
TGTGCCAGCAGCCTGACGTTGGCGGGCGTGTACTTC
>TRBV6-5|TRBJ2-7|NA|NA
CASSYPGSYEQYF
TGTGCCAGCAGTTACCCAGGGTCCTACGAGCAGTACTTC
>TRBV12-5|TRBJ2-3|NA|TRBD1
CASGGQGGTDTQYF
TGTGCTAGTGGTGGACAGGGGGGCACAGATACGCAGTATTTT
>TRBV6-5|TRBJ2-1|NA|NA
CASTLDTYNEQFF
TGTGCCAGCACGCTGGACACTTACAATGAGCAGTTCTTC
>TRBV19|TRBJ1-1|NA|NA
CASSPGRTEAFF
TGTGCCAGTAGTCCGGGTCGGACTGAAGCTTTCTTT
>TRBV9|TRBJ1-1|once|NA
CASSGDTLNTEAFF
TGTGCCAGCAGCGGGGACACCTTAAACACTGAAGCTTTCTTT
>TRBV6-2/TRBV6-3|TRBJ2-5|NA|TRBD2
CASSSQTTSGGAETQYF
TGTGCCAGCAGTTCCCAAACCACTAGCGGGGGGGCAGAGACCCAGTACTTC
>TRBV28|TRBJ1-2|once|TRBD1
CASSAGDRAFGYTF
TGTGCCAGCAGCGCCGGGGACAGGGCCTTTGGCTACACCTTC
>TRBV28|TRBJ1-5|NA|TRBD1
CASSFSWGQLFNQPQHF
TGTGCCAGCAGTTTCTCGTGGGGACAGCTTTTCAATCAGCCCCAGCATTTT
>TRBV11-2|TRBJ2-5|once|TRBD2
CASSLRGVSGLERETQYF
TGTGCCAGCAGCTTGAGGGGGGTATCGGGACTAGAGAGAGAGACCCAGTACTTC
>TRBV24-1|TRBJ1-1|NA|NA
CATSDPHSQAFF
TGTGCCACCAGTGATCCTCACTCCCAAGCTTTCTTT
>TRBV28|TRBJ2-3|NA|NA
CASSSQRAGIYTQYF
TGTGCCAGCAGTTCCCAACGGGCGGGGATTTATACGCAGTATTTT
>TRBV18|TRBJ1-4|NA|TRBD1
CASSAGQDNEKLFF
TGTGCCAGCTCAGCGGGACAGGACAATGAAAAACTGTTTTTT
>TRBV6-1|TRBJ2-1|NA|NA
CASSEPGELAPEQFF
TGTGCCAGCAGTGAACCGGGCGAACTAGCCCCTGAGCAGTTCTTC